This TCR beta chain was captured by sequencing in a study of OX40 agonist ivuxolimab in advanced cancers. Across the study: Patients got intravenous ivuxolimab at 0.01 to 10 mg/kg every 2 weeks.

Study outcomes and limitations: Partial responders treated at 0.1-3.0 mg/kg exhibited clonal expansion among the lowest measured. Doses of 0.1 to 3.0 mg/kg were accompanied by clonal expansion of CD4+ and CD8+ blood T cells by week 6.

A word on this clone: The antigen is not known.

The CDR3 consists of 14 residues. The ends lost 4 bases at V and 1 base at J; junction bases unmatched: 2. In germline, CDR1 is MRHNA, CDR2 SNTAGT. Clones were read by immunoSEQ multiplex PCR, and TCRdb kept only the in-frame ones, dropping some. The data hold tens of thousands of clones, with just over 85% observed a single time. The chain is built from TRBV6-4 and TRBJ2-3; 7 bases are a match to TRBD1. Sequenced here: CD4+ or CD8+ T cells sorted from blood, sampled in a trial of the OX40 agonist ivuxolimab. The clonotype was recovered from an adult with an advanced solid tumor such as melanoma, head and neck, liver or kidney cancer. The CDR3 sequence: CASSGQGGTDTQYF. CDR3 coding DNA: TGTGCCAGCAGTGGACAGGGAGGCACAGATACGCAGTATTTT.